The rows below give T cell receptor beta chains drawn from one sample of a study of cytotoxic CD8 clonotypes in ibrutinib-treated CLL. Here immunoSEQ multiplex PCR was the method, and the copy in TCRdb shows in-frame clones only, minus some. The table shows around 140,000 clones, with roughly 80% occurring only once. The sequencing here drew on PBMCs, taken after 12 months of ibrutinib treatment. All receptors derive from a human donor with chronic lymphocytic leukemia. Each CDR3 is given without its conserved first and last residue.

V: TRBV7-8
length: 11
J: TRBJ2-5
CDR3: ASTLIYQETQY

V: TRBV6-5
length: 11
J: TRBJ2-7
CDR3: ASSPGRNYEQY

V: TRBV19
length: 19
J: TRBJ2-6
CDR3: ASSIANRIRQGNSGANVLT

V: TRBV5-1
length: 13
J: TRBJ2-5
CDR3: ASSLYVSGGGTQY

V: TRBV30
length: 11
J: TRBJ2-3
CDR3: AWSKTGPGSQY

V: TRBV28
length: 10
J: TRBJ2-5
CDR3: ASRTSGETQY

V: TRBV13
length: 9
J: TRBJ2-7
CDR3: ASSLKYEQY

V: TRBV5-4
length: 10
J: TRBJ2-3
CDR3: ASGRLTDTQY

V: TRBV4-3
length: 13
J: TRBJ1-4
CDR3: ASSPGPATNEKLF

V: TRBV27
length: 13
J: TRBJ2-3
CDR3: ASVSPAGGPDTQY

V: TRBV2
length: 12
J: TRBJ2-2
CDR3: ASSEGGDTGELF

V: TRBV10-3
length: 13
J: TRBJ1-5
CDR3: AIRSGQGNNQPQH

V: TRBV7-2
length: 12
J: TRBJ2-7
CDR3: ASSLGLAGDEQY

V: TRBV5-1
length: 12
J: TRBJ2-7
CDR3: ASSLRTGGLEQY

V: TRBV30
length: 13
J: TRBJ2-5
CDR3: AWSLLAGPQETQY

V: TRBV23-1
length: 15
J: TRBJ2-7
CDR3: ASTPRHRGGIGYEQY

V: TRBV6-6
length: 11
J: TRBJ2-7
CDR3: ASSYSDGYEQY

V: TRBV7-9
length: 11
J: TRBJ1-1
CDR3: ASSLLVDTEAF

V: TRBV7-2
length: 16
J: TRBJ1-5
CDR3: ASSVNPRTGGPNQPQH

V: TRBV29-1
length: 11
J: TRBJ2-1
CDR3: SVLGPESNEQF

V: TRBV29-1
length: 11
J: TRBJ2-2
CDR3: SACTVNTGELF

V: TRBV14
length: 13
J: TRBJ2-7
CDR3: ASSHGLAGGYEQY